Listed below are T cell receptor delta chains from one sample, sequenced in a study of delta chain sequences of gamma delta T cells. TCRdb redid clone calling on the 5' RACE reads using CATT. The sample consists of 2,500 to 3,000 delta-chain clones, about 5.5% of them appearing once. The material sequenced was either unsorted cells or a sorted T cell fraction (not recorded which). Receptors originate from a human donor in good health. Each CDR3 is given with its conserved first and last residue. Clone size, where shown, is once, few, many, or a class for clones that have expanded.

v_gene	j_gene	abundance	CDR3aa
TRDV2	TRDJ1	large	CACDTLLAGDEYTDKLIF
TRDV2	TRDJ1	medium-sized	CACDNILGDTPDGGDKLIF
TRDV2	TRDJ1	NA	CACDSVPDASTEPNTDKLIF
TRDV1	TRDJ1	NA	CALGENSLNSVLGDKEDDKLIF
TRDV1	TRDJ1	medium-sized	CALGGPFLLGDTDKLIF
TRDV2	TRDJ1	few	CACDPLGDTTYPIYTDKLIF
TRDV2	TRDJ3	medium-sized	CACDTWGEKGNSWDTRQMFF
TRDV2	TRDJ1	NA	CACDRLGDHTDKLIF
TRDV2	TRDJ1	few	CACDDLERWGIRTDKLIF
TRDV2	TRDJ1	many	CACDTLRRLGDSLETDKLIF
TRDV1	TRDJ1	NA	CALGGNFSLSPLTGGIVGYTDKLIF
TRDV1	TRDJ1	NA	CALGEPPMFLLGTEPYTDKLIF
TRDV2	TRDJ1	medium-sized	CACDPLGDTRKGDKLIF
TRDV1	TRDJ2	medium-sized	CALGDFLPDWGIPGTAQLFF
TRDV2	TRDJ3	large	CACDTAGLGAVTSWDTRQMFF
TRDV2	TRDJ1	many	CACDSLGDKGTDKLIF
TRDV2	TRDJ1	NA	CACDPRTGARLYTDKLIF
TRDV2	TRDJ1	medium-sized	CACDTLGDNDKLIF
TRDV2	TRDJ1	medium-sized	CACDGLGDTGDKLIF
TRDV2	TRDJ4	NA	CACLEIGLPTLYWGSDKPLIF
TRDV2	TRDJ1	medium-sized	CACDSLGTDTDKLIF
TRDV2	TRDJ1	medium-sized	CACDPVLGVQGDTDKLIF
TRDV2	TRDJ1	many	CACDTVERGSDKLIF
TRDV2	TRDJ1	medium-sized	CACDSLLGDSEPNTDKLIF
TRDV2	TRDJ3	few	CACDTLGDSSSWDTRQMFF
TRDV2	TRDJ3	NA	CACDTILARSWDTRQMFF
TRDV3	TRDJ3	NA	CAFSLGDRGLGGLGSRSWDTRQMFF
TRDV1	TRDJ1	NA	CALGEPPMFLHWGIRFLDKLIF
TRDV2	TRDJ1	many	CACDIVKAGGYKEGNKLIF
TRDV2	TRDJ1	few	CACDTVREGYRTYTDKLIF
TRDV2	TRDJ1	medium-sized	CACDTLSYSRGAAPDKLIF
TRDV2	TRDJ1	medium-sized	CALIPLGDTSTDKLIF
TRDV2	TRDJ3	NA	CACDELLGDGSSSWDTRQMFF
TRDV2	TRDJ1	many	CACDGILGDNEGTDKLIF
TRDV2	TRDJ3	medium-sized	CACDTASGGPSSWDTRQMFF
TRDV2	TRDJ1	few	CACEGLGDNRGADKLIF
TRDV2	TRDJ3	many	CACDTVGHLGDTRSSWDTRQMFF
TRDV2	TRDJ1	many	CACDAVSGTGGQYTDKLIF
TRDV2	TRDJ3	medium-sized	CACDKWGAITGSWDTRQMFF
TRDV2	TRDJ1	NA	CACDSLTGGYDKLIF
TRDV2	TRDJ3	once	CACDTGDWGTGMGDTNWDTRQMFF
TRDV2	TRDJ1	many	CACDTWGPDKLIF
TRDV2	TRDJ1	medium-sized	CACDILGGYTDKLIF
TRDV2	TRDJ1	many	CACDTILGDPPDKLIF
TRDV2	TRDJ1	medium-sized	CACDDVLGDTRDTDKLIF
TRDV2	TRDJ1	medium-sized	CACDSLGGYDKLIF
TRDV1	TRDJ1	medium-sized	CALGTSHSRTFLDLGDSGYTDKLIF
TRDV1	TRDJ1	few	CALGDFPTTHSGGYLWTKYTDKLIF
TRDV2	TRDJ3	large	CACDTVGVSDTRQMFF
TRDV2	TRDJ1	NA	CACDSIGIRLGDKLIF
TRDV2	TRDJ1	few	CACDPTLGDPFSYTDKLIF
TRDV2	TRDJ3	many	CACDTVLGDSSWDTRQMFF
TRDV2	TRDJ1	many	CACDTVQLGDRTDKLIF
TRDV2	TRDJ1	medium-sized	CACDTVVYTDKLIF
TRDV2	TRDJ1	few	CACDTINTGGYYSTDKLIF
TRDV2	TRDJ1	many	CACDPLAGNTDKLIF
TRDV2	TRDJ1	NA	CACDTLVGDTRYTDKLIF
TRDV2	TRDJ1	many	CACDTLTGGSPFTDKLIF
TRDV2	TRDJ3	many	CACDTVGSFLLGDSSWDTRQMFF
TRDV2	TRDJ1	many	CACDHLRISILGDTRTPDKLIF